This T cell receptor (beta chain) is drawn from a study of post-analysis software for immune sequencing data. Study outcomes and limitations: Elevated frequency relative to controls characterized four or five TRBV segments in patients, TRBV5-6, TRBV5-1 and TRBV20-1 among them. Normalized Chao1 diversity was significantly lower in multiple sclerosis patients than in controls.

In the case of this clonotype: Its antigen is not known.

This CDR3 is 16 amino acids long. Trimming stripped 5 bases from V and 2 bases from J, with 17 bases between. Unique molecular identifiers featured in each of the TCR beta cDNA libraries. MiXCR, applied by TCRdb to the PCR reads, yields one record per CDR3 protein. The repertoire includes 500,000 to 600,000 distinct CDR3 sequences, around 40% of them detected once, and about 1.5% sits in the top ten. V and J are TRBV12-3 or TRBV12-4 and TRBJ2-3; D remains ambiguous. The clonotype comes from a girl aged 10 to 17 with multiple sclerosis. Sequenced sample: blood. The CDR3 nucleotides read TGTGCCAGCAGTCCCCCTGCTCCAGGCCTCACAGATACGCAGTATTTT. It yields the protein CASSPPAPGLTDTQYF.